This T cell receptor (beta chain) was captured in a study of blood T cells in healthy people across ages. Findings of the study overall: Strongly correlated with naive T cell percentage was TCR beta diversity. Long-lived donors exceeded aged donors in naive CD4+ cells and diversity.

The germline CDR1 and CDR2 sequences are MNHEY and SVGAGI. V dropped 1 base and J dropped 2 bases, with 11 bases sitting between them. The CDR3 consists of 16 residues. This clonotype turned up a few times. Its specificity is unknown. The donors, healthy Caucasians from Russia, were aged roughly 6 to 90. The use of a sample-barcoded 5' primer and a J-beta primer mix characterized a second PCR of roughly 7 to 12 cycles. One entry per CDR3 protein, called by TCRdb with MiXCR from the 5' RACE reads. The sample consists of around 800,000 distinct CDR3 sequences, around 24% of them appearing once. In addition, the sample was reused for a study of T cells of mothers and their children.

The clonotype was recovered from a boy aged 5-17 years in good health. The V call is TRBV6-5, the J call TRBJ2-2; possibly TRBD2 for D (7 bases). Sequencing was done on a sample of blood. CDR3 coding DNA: TGTGCCAGCAGTTACTGGGGGGGCAGAAACACCGGGGAGCTGTTTTTT. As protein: CASSYWGGRNTGELFF.